This T cell receptor beta chain was retrieved from a study of control samples from healthy donors and cancer patients (dated by TCRdb to the early 2020s). To note about this clone: Its antigen remains unidentified. Qualities for individual bases were not recorded, and no much larger clone is one base off.

Library preparation employed the immunoSEQ multiplex PCR assay. Not all clones reach the TCRdb copy of this immuneACCESS table, which keeps in-frame sequences only. Checked studies attribute under half of the gap to unresolved V genes and leave the rest unexplained. The sample records under 140,000 clones, roughly 90% of which are singletons. About 3.9% of the sample is held by the ten biggest clonotypes. The germline V gene (reference sequence) yields SGHAT for CDR1 and FQDESV for CDR2. V trim: 6 bases; J trim: 2 bases; unmatched bases: 1. From its cysteine to its phenylalanine, the CDR3 spans 12 amino acids. The retained sequence is limited to the CDR3, 36 bases, with the frame set at the first base.

Sequenced sample: PBMCs. The chain joins TRBV11-1 to TRBJ2-7; 7 central nucleotides agree with TRBD1. The sequence came from a woman in her fifties or sixties with lung cancer. Here is the DNA: TGTGCCAGCAGGACAGGGCCCTACGAGCAGTACTTC. Its amino acids are CASRTGPYEQYF.